This is a list of T cell receptor beta chains from one sample in a study of T cells after yellow fever vaccination. TCRdb called the 5' RACE reads again in MiXCR, with one record for every CDR3 protein. Of a few hundred thousand distinct CDR3 sequences listed, about 15% are singletons. The sample in question was PBMCs, obtained roughly 5 days after the first yellow fever vaccination. The receptors were sampled from a man in his late teens or twenties who received the YFV17D yellow fever vaccine. CDR3s include the opening cysteine and the closing phenylalanine or tryptophan. D genes are given only for firm matches. A clone size is listed for some rows: how often the clone was seen (once, few, many), or a class if it is expanded.

TRBJ2-3 TRBV2 TRBD1 many TGTGCCAGCAGTGGACAGGGGGCAGATACGCAGTATTTT CASSGQGADTQYF
TRBJ1-2 TRBV7-2 TRBD1 few TGTGCCAGCAGCCAAGGACAGGGGGCCAACTATGGCTACACCTTC CASSQGQGANYGYTF
TRBJ1-6 TRBV4-1 - - TGCGCCAGCAGCCAAGCCAGCTCCTATAATTCACCCCTCCACTTT CASSQASSYNSPLHF
TRBJ2-7 TRBV19 TRBD1 - TGTGCCAGTAGTATCCGGGACAGGGTTTCCTACGAGCAGTACTTC CASSIRDRVSYEQYF
TRBJ2-1 TRBV19 - - TGTGCCAGTAGTATGAGCGGTAGCGCCCGATCCTACAATGAGCAGTTCTTC CASSMSGSARSYNEQFF
TRBJ2-5 TRBV7-8 - - TGTGCCAGCAGCCCATGGGTCCAAGAGACCCAGTACTTC CASSPWVQETQYF
TRBJ2-1 TRBV3-1 - many TGTGCCAGCAGCCAAGGTCCACAGACCTACAATGAGCAGTTCTTC CASSQGPQTYNEQFF
TRBJ1-5 TRBV20-1 - - TGCAGTGCGTTCTACCAGGGTTTGGTTAATCAGCCCCAGCATTTT CSAFYQGLVNQPQHF
TRBJ2-1 TRBV11-2 - - TGTGCCAGCACCCCGGGGGCCCCGAATCTGCAGTTCTTC CASTPGAPNLQFF
TRBJ1-2 TRBV4-3 TRBD1 few TGCGCCAGCAGCCAGGACAGGGGGCGATACTATGGCTACACCTTC CASSQDRGRYYGYTF
TRBJ2-5 TRBV29-1 TRBD1 few TGCAGCGTTGCACCAACAGGGGGAGTCACAGAGACCCAGTACTTC CSVAPTGGVTETQYF
TRBJ2-3 TRBV4-3 TRBD1 - TGCGCCAGCAGCCATGGGACAGAAAGCACAGATACGCAGTATTTT CASSHGTESTDTQYF
TRBJ1-6 TRBV6-5 - few TGTGCCAGCAGTTCGACAGGTCGATCACCCCTCCACTTT CASSSTGRSPLHF
TRBJ2-1 TRBV11-2 TRBD2 few TGTGCCAGCAGCACCCGACTAGCGGGGCCTACCTACAATGAGCAGTTCTTC CASSTRLAGPTYNEQFF
TRBJ1-1 TRBV10-1 - few TGCGCCAGCAGTCCAGCCGACTACACTGAAGCTTTCTTT CASSPADYTEAFF
TRBJ2-2 TRBV2 - - TGTGCCAGCAGTGATTCGGGGGGCGAATTGCCCACCGGGGAGCTGTTTTTT CASSDSGGELPTGELFF
TRBJ1-1 TRBV12-3/TRBV12-4 - - TGTGCCAGCAGTTGGGGACGGCTGAACACTGAAGCTTTCTTT CASSWGRLNTEAFF
TRBJ1-5 TRBV10-3 - few TGTGCCATCAGCACTGGGGGTAGCAATCAGCCCCAGCATTTT CAISTGGSNQPQHF
TRBJ2-5 TRBV18 TRBD2 few TGTGCCAGCTCCCCGGGACTAGAGGGGACCCAGTACTTC CASSPGLEGTQYF
TRBJ1-2 TRBV4-3 - - TGCGCCAGCAGCCACCGCTTATTAGCTAACTATGGCTACACCTTC CASSHRLLANYGYTF
TRBJ2-3 TRBV19 - - TGTGCCAGTAGTAATCCAAGCTACACAGATACGCAGTATTTT CASSNPSYTDTQYF
TRBJ1-4 TRBV20-1 - - TGCAGTGCTACCCCGGCAGCCGTAAATGAAAAACTGTTTTTT CSATPAAVNEKLFF
TRBJ2-7 TRBV7-2 TRBD2 - TGTGCCAGCAGCCCCCGCCTACTAGCGGGGGACCCGAACGAGCAGTACTTC CASSPRLLAGDPNEQYF
TRBJ1-5 TRBV24-1 - - TGTGCCACCAGTCCTGGGGCGGCTCAGCCCCAGCATTTT CATSPGAAQPQHF
TRBJ1-1 TRBV20-1 - - TGCAGTGCTAGAGCCTCCGGGCTACACGTAGAAGCTTTCTTT CSARASGLHVEAFF
TRBJ2-1 TRBV7-9 TRBD1 - TGTGCCAGCAGCTTAGAGACAGGGCTTTTTGTGTTCAATGAGCAGTTCTTC CASSLETGLFVFNEQFF
TRBJ2-2 TRBV7-3 TRBD1 - TGTGCCAGCAGCCAAACAGGGGGCTGGAACACCGGGGAGCTGTTTTTT CASSQTGGWNTGELFF
TRBJ2-5 TRBV20-1 TRBD2 - TGCAGTGCCGCCGGGCAGCGGGGTTCAAAAGAGACCCAGTACTTC CSAAGQRGSKETQYF
TRBJ2-3 TRBV5-1 - many TGCGCCAGCAGCCTGGGGGGAACGGGAGATACGCAGTATTTT CASSLGGTGDTQYF
TRBJ1-1 TRBV4-3 - few TGCGCCAGCAGCCAAGATTTGGGGGACACCGGGCAAGCTTTCTTT CASSQDLGDTGQAFF
TRBJ1-5 TRBV12-3/TRBV12-4 - few TGTGCCAGCAGTTTAGCGCCCAGGTTGGACAGTTATAGCAATCAGCCCCAGCATTTT CASSLAPRLDSYSNQPQHF
TRBJ1-5 TRBV6-5 TRBD1 few TGTGCCAGCAGCCACTCAGGGGGCAGGAATCAGCCCCAGCATTTT CASSHSGGRNQPQHF
TRBJ1-2 TRBV4-2 TRBD1 - TGTGCCAGCAGCCAAGGCCAGGGACAGGGGGCTTACTATGGCTACACCTTC CASSQGQGQGAYYGYTF
TRBJ2-1 TRBV7-9 TRBD1 - TGTGCCAGCAGCTTAAGAGGGGGCGACAATGAGCAGTTCTTC CASSLRGGDNEQFF
TRBJ2-2 TRBV5-1 TRBD2 - TGCGCCAGCAGCGAATGGGGACTAGCGGGGTCTCTTGCAGCCGGGGAGCTGTTTTTT CASSEWGLAGSLAAGELFF
TRBJ2-1 TRBV7-9 TRBD1 - TGTGCCAGCAGCGGACAGGGGTGGAACAATGAGCAGTTCTTC CASSGQGWNNEQFF
TRBJ1-2 TRBV7-8 TRBD1 few TGTGCCAGCAGCTCCGCGGGACAGCAGGGCGGCTACACCTTC CASSSAGQQGGYTF